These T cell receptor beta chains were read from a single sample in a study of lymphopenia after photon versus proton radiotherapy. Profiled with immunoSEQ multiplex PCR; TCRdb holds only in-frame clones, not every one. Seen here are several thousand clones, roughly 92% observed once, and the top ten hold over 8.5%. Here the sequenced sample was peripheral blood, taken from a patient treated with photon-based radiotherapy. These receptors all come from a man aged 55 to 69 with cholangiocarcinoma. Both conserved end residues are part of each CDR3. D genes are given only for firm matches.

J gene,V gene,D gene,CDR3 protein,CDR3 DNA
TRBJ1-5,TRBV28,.,CASSLQPRGNQPQHF,TGTGCCAGCAGTTTACAGCCCCGGGGCAATCAGCCCCAGCATTTT
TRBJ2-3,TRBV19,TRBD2,CASSIGAAGDRHTQYF,TGTGCCAGTAGTATAGGAGCAGCGGGGGATCGACATACGCAGTATTTT
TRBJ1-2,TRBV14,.,CASSMWGVGYGYTF,TGTGCCAGCAGCATGTGGGGAGTGGGCTATGGCTACACCTTC
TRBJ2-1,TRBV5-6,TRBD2,CASSFGRGAGGNEQFF,TGTGCCAGCAGCTTTGGGCGGGGGGCCGGAGGCAATGAGCAGTTCTTC
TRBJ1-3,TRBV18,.,CASSPWGQLSGNTIYF,TGTGCCAGCTCACCCTGGGGACAACTATCTGGAAACACCATATATTTT
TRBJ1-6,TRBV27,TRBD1,CASSLGQDNSPLHF,TGTGCCAGCAGTTTAGGACAGGACAATTCACCCCTCCACTTT
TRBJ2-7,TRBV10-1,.,CASSDPPRASYSYEQYF,TGCGCCAGCAGTGACCCGCCGAGGGCCTCTTACTCCTACGAGCAGTACTTC
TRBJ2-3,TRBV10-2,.,CASSGTDGTDTQYF,TGCGCCAGCAGTGGGACAGACGGCACAGATACGCAGTATTTT
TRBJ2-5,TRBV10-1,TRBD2,CASSRTSGGETQYF,TGCGCCAGCAGTCGCACTAGCGGGGGAGAGACCCAGTACTTC
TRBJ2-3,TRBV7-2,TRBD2,CASSLDGGGTQYF,TGTGCCAGCAGCTTAGACGGGGGGGGTACGCAGTATTTT
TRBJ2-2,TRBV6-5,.,CASSYPTGGELFF,TGTGCCAGCAGTTACCCGACCGGAGGGGAGCTGTTTTTT
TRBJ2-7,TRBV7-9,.,CASSLEAMSSYEQYF,TGTGCCAGCAGCTTAGAGGCGATGAGCTCCTACGAGCAGTACTTC